A single sample is the source of the 21 T cell receptor beta chains below, sequenced in a study of shared clonotypes between healthy human individuals (TCRdb year 2020). Library creation used the immunoSEQ multiplex PCR assay. TCRdb took this table from immuneACCESS and kept in-frame rearrangements with V and J called. Such tables lack part of the clones; where checked against another copy, unresolved V genes explain under half of the gap, and the rest is unexplained. For this sample the table gives 450,000 to 700,000 clones, of which 95% to 96% were detected only once. About 0.11% of the sample comes from the top ten. CD8 naive samples consisted of CD45RO-negative cells that were positively selected for CCR7, yielding a CD45RA+CCR7+ population without TemRA cells. Sequences were obtained from naive CD8+ T cells sorted from blood. The cell subset or site label here, explained by the study, means: CD45RA+CCR7+. All receptors come from a woman in her 30s in good health.

The chain uses TRBV29-1 and TRBJ2-5; 9 bases agree with TRBD2. CDR3 length: 15 amino acids. The germline CDR1 and CDR2 sequences are SQVTM and ANQGSEA. The V and J ends lost 6 bases and 1 base, in that order; junction bases with no gene match: 9. CDR3 in DNA: TGCAGCGTGGATCGACTAGCGGATTCCCAAGAGACCCAGTACTTC. As protein: CSVDRLADSQETQYF.

This sequence joins TRBV7-9 and TRBJ2-3; D may be TRBD1 (5 bases). The germline CDR1 and CDR2 sequences are SEHNR and FQNEAQ (reference sequence). This CDR3 has 15 amino acids. The germline V and J ends were trimmed by 3 bases and 3 bases, with 13 bases remaining between them. This CDR3 reads CASSLVTAPTDTQYF. Here the CDR3 DNA reads TGTGCCAGCAGCTTGGTGACAGCCCCAACAGATACGCAGTATTTT. The complete variable domain, with remaining parts taken from reference TRBV7-9 and TRBJ2-3, reads DTGVSQNPRHKITKRGQNVTFRCDPISEHNRLYWYRQTLGQGPEFLTYFQNEAQLEKSRLLSDRFSAERPKGSFSTLEIQRTEQGDSAMYLCASSLVTAPTDTQYFGPGTRLTVL.

V usage is TRBV15 and J usage is TRBJ2-1, with no clear D. The V and J ends lost 0 bases and 0 bases respectively, with 9 bases between them. Per germline, CDR1 LNHNV and CDR2 YYDKDF (reference sequence). CDR3 length equals 16 residues. DNA for the CDR3: TGTGCCACCAGCAGAGATTGGTTAAGCTCCTACAATGAGCAGTTCTTC. As protein: CATSRDWLSSYNEQFF.

Written as DNA, the CDR3 is TGTGCCAGTAGTATAGAGCTGACAGGGCGGTATGGCTACACCTTC. This encodes CASSIELTGRYGYTF. This sequence joins TRBV19 and TRBJ1-2; 7 bases line up with TRBD1. This CDR3 contains 15 residues. V gave up 0 bases and J gave up 5 bases; unmatched junction bases: 6. CDR1 is LNHDA, CDR2 SQIVND, per germline (reference sequence).

The gene calls are TRBV28 and TRBJ2-1; 10 bases fit TRBD2. Germline V gene sequence: CDR1 MDHEN, CDR2 SYDVKM. The junction had 3 bases not matched to a gene; V was cut back by 3 bases and J by 4 bases. The CDR3 is 15 amino acids. CDR3 DNA: TGTGCCAGCAGTTTGTCGACTAGCGGGTACAATGAGCAGTTCTTC. It yields the protein CASSLSTSGYNEQFF.

This chain's CDR3 is CASSQGQFNNSPLHF. CDR3 nucleotide sequence: TGCGCCAGCAGCCAAGGACAGTTTAATAATTCACCCCTCCACTTT. The chain combines TRBV4-1 with TRBJ1-6, with a weak D call TRBD1 (5 bases). The CDR3 is made up of 15 amino acids. Germline-derived CDR1 and CDR2 are MGHRA and YSYEKL. The V gene lost 1 base and the J gene lost 5 bases, with 9 bases spanning the gap.

V gene TRBV9 combines with J gene TRBJ1-1; TRBD1 agrees at 8 bases. Germline CDR1 and CDR2: SGDLS and YYNGEE. The CDR3 is 17 amino acids. The ends lost 4 bases at V and 2 bases at J; junction bases unmatched: 13. The CDR3 loop is CASSPRPRQGHNTEAFF. As DNA, the CDR3 is TGTGCCAGCAGCCCAAGGCCCCGACAGGGGCATAACACTGAAGCTTTCTTT.

The rearrangement uses TRBV5-6 and TRBJ2-7, with D perhaps TRBD2 (6 bases). This CDR3 has 18 amino acids. Trimming shortened V by 4 bases and J by 4 bases, and 27 bases separated the two germline ends. CDR1 SGHDT and CDR2 YYEEEE come from the germline V gene. CDR3 in DNA: TGTGCCAGCAGCCCCAAGGTGTATATACGGCGGGAAAAATACGAGCAGTACTTC. As protein: CASSPKVYIRREKYEQYF.

J is TRBJ2-1 and V is TRBV30, with 7 bases aligning to TRBD2. From germline, CDR1 is GTSNPN and CDR2 SVGIG (reference sequence). After removal of 0 bases from V and 12 bases from J, the junction contained 5 bases not matched to a gene. The length of the CDR3 is 12 residues. The DNA of the CDR3 is TGTGCCTGGAGTGTACAAGGGACTATGCAGTTCTTC. As protein: CAWSVQGTMQFF.

This clone appeared a single time. V usage is TRBV6-1 and J usage is TRBJ1-2; 7 positions agree with TRBD1. Germline CDR1 and CDR2: MNHNS and SASEGT. CDR3 length equals 14 residues. V was pared by 3 bases and J by 0 bases, with 1 base of the junction left unmatched. The CDR3 bases are TGTGCCAGCAGTGAGGGGACAGCTAACTATGGCTACACCTTC. This translates into CASSEGTANYGYTF.

CDR3 region: CASSGSDWGDEQFF. The DNA for the CDR3 is TGTGCCAGCAGCGGGTCGGACTGGGGGGATGAGCAGTTCTTC. The chain has TRBV9 and TRBJ2-1; tentative D call: TRBD2 (6 bases). V lost 3 bases, J lost 8 bases, and 15 bases lay in between. The length of the CDR3 is 14 residues. The germline gives CDR1 SGDLS, CDR2 YYNGEE.

On this clone: Other DNA sequences in this specimen translate into the identical CDR3. The V and J genes are TRBV27 and TRBJ2-1; D is unclear. Germline V gene sequence: CDR1 MNHEY, CDR2 SMNVEV (reference sequence). The CDR3 has 11 residues. Trimming left V 5 bases short and J 10 bases short, with 9 bases between. Here the CDR3 DNA reads TGTGCCAGCAGTCCAGGTGGAGAGCAGTTCTTC. It encodes CASSPGGEQFF.

This chain links TRBV9 with TRBJ2-1; tentative D call: TRBD1 (5 bases). With 4 bases removed from V and 6 bases from J, the gap between germline ends came to 20 bases. The CDR3 runs to 16 residues. Germline CDR1 and CDR2: SGDLS and YYNGEE. Here the CDR3 DNA reads TGTGCCAGCAGCCCCCAGGGTAGCCGGAGCGTCAATGAGCAGTTCTTC. Encoded protein: CASSPQGSRSVNEQFF.

The CDR3, as DNA: TGTGCCAGCAGTGAAGCGTTCCTCAGGGTCGGCGATGAAAAACTGTTTTTT. Translation gives CASSEAFLRVGDEKLFF. The chain carries TRBV6-1 and TRBJ1-4; perhaps TRBD1 as D (5 bases). Germline V CDR1 and CDR2: MNHNS, SASEGT. The V end was cut by 0 bases, the J end by 6 bases, with 17 bases between. CDR3 length: 17 amino acids.

A few counts support this clone. This chain links TRBV9 with TRBJ1-4; weak D call: TRBD1 (5 bases). This CDR3 spans 11 amino acids. The germline gives CDR1 SGDLS, CDR2 YYNGEE. Trimming removed 4 bases at V and 11 bases at J, with 9 bases between. The CDR3 sequence is CASSSGGKLFF. The DNA for the CDR3 is TGTGCCAGCAGCTCCGGGGGGAAACTGTTTTTT.

The chain uses TRBV13 and TRBJ1-5, with D possibly TRBD1 on 6 matching bases. V was cut by 7 bases and J by 6 bases, with 13 bases left in between. The CDR3 is 13 residues long. From germline, CDR1 is PRHDT and CDR2 FYEKMQ (reference sequence). The CDR3 region is CASTIGGVQPQHF. CDR3 DNA sequence: TGTGCCAGCACCATAGGGGGGGTTCAGCCCCAGCATTTT.

The chain employs TRBV28 and TRBJ2-5; 7 bases line up with TRBD1. The CDR3 spans 13 residues. With V trimmed by 8 bases and J by 3 bases, 6 bases remained unmatched. Germline V gene data show CDR1 as MDHEN and CDR2 as SYDVKM. The CDR3 DNA sequence: TGTGCCAGCGGGATAGACAGGGAAGAGACCCAGTACTTC. Translation gives CASGIDREETQYF.

The V call is TRBV6-6, the J call TRBJ2-7, with 7 bases identical to TRBD2. Trimming removed 2 bases from V and 3 bases from J; junction bases left unmatched: 4. CDR3 length: 14 residues. Germline values: CDR1 MNHNY, CDR2 SVGAGI (reference sequence). The CDR3 bases are TGTGCCAGCAGTTACCGGGACTATAACTACGAGCAGTACTTC. As protein: CASSYRDYNYEQYF.

In DNA form, the CDR3 reads TGTGCCAGCAGCTTCCAGGGAGTCTCCTACGAGCAGTACTTC. Protein product: CASSFQGVSYEQYF. The V and J genes are TRBV5-4 and TRBJ2-7; D possibly uses TRBD1 or TRBD2 (5 bases each). The CDR3 is 14 residues long. Germline V lookup: CDR1 SGHNT, CDR2 YYREEE (reference sequence). With 2 bases removed from V and 0 bases from J, the gap between germline ends came to 9 bases.

V and J are TRBV7-9 and TRBJ1-5, with D possibly TRBD1 on 5 matching bases. V was shortened by 1 base and J by 4 bases, with 14 bases between the two germline ends. CDR1 and CDR2 from the germline V gene are SEHNR and FQNEAQ (reference sequence). This CDR3 is built from 16 residues. The CDR3 sequence: CASSLGGLVGNQPQHF. In DNA, the CDR3 is TGTGCCAGCAGCTTAGGGGGACTGGTGGGAAATCAGCCCCAGCATTTT.

J is TRBJ2-5 and V is TRBV7-9, with 7 bases fitting TRBD2. The CDR3 is made up of 14 amino acids. Germline V gene data show CDR1 as SEHNR and CDR2 as FQNEAQ (reference sequence). The trim removed 5 bases at V and 5 bases at J, leaving 8 bases unmatched. The CDR3 DNA follows: TGTGCCAGCAGCCAAGGTGCGGGGGTCGAGACCCAGTACTTC. This encodes CASSQGAGVETQYF.